The 22 T cell receptor beta chains below come from one sample, sequenced in a study of T cells in tuberculosis (dated by TCRdb to about 2018). The library was produced with the immunoSEQ multiplex PCR assay. This immuneACCESS table, as held by TCRdb, lists in-frame sequences with V and J called but not all clones. Of the missing ones, under half trace to an unresolved V gene in checked studies; the others have no known cause. Within this sample are around 26,000 clones, with 95% to 96% of them counted one time only. In total, the top ten clones hold 9% to 9.5% of the sample. Sequenced sample: PBMCs. The receptors were sampled from a donor aged 10-29 years with latent tuberculosis or without tuberculosis infection.

Only one count was recorded for this clone. The chain couples TRBV6-1 to TRBJ1-6; D gene uncertain. The V end was cut by 7 bases, the J end by 9 bases, with 13 bases between. The CDR3 totals 13 residues. Germline V CDR1 and CDR2: MNHNS, SASEGT. The CDR3 region has the DNA TGTGCCAGCACCCGGGAGGGAAGTTCACCCCTCCACTTT. Protein: CASTREGSSPLHF.

The chain joins TRBV5-1 to TRBJ1-1; D unresolved. Germline V gives CDR1 SGHRS, CDR2 YFSETQ. Trimming removed 0 bases at V and 8 bases at J, with 14 bases between. CDR3 length: 14 amino acids. CDR3 amino acids: CASSLGADLQEAFF. CDR3 in DNA: TGCGCCAGCAGCTTGGGGGCAGACCTGCAAGAAGCTTTCTTT.

This clone was recorded only once. V gene TRBV5-1 combines with J gene TRBJ2-2; D is undetermined. The CDR3 runs 14 residues. V was trimmed by 2 bases and J by 1 base, leaving 6 bases between them. Germline V gene data show CDR1 as SGHRS and CDR2 as YFSETQ. CDR3 in amino acids: CASSFGGNTGELFF. The CDR3 DNA follows: TGCGCCAGCAGCTTCGGCGGGAACACCGGGGAGCTGTTTTTT.

This rearrangement joins TRBV6-6 to TRBJ1-3, with 7 bases fitting TRBD1. With V trimmed by 0 bases and J by 0 bases, 2 bases remained unmatched. The CDR3 contains 16 residues. The germline V gene has CDR1 MNHNY and CDR2 SVGAGI (reference sequence). CDR3 amino acids: CASSYSTGHSGNTIYF. The CDR3 DNA reads TGTGCCAGCAGTTACTCGACAGGGCACTCTGGAAACACCATATATTTT.

The chain employs TRBV19 and TRBJ2-2; weak D call: TRBD2 (7 bases). The germline CDR1 and CDR2 sequences are LNHDA and SQIVND (reference sequence). The CDR3 contains 16 residues. Trimming took 6 bases from V and 0 from J, leaving 14 bases between them. DNA of the CDR3: TGTGCCAGTAGACCTGGAGGGGGGGCGAACACCGGGGAGCTGTTTTTT. Translation: CASRPGGGANTGELFF.

The chain has TRBV10-3 and TRBJ2-7; weak D call: TRBD1 (5 bases). Germline V gives CDR1 ENHRY, CDR2 SYGVKD. V lost 6 bases, J lost 3 bases, and 9 bases lay in between. The CDR3 extends over 12 amino acids. The CDR3: CAIRRDSYEQYF. The DNA for the CDR3 is TGTGCCATCAGGCGTGACAGCTACGAGCAGTACTTC.

The V call is TRBV6-5, the J call TRBJ1-1, with no clear D. Germline V gene sequence: CDR1 MNHEY, CDR2 SVGAGI. The CDR3 loop spans 15 amino acids. Trimming pared 10 bases from V and 0 bases from J, leaving 18 bases between. CDR3 loop: CATQRAEGMNTEAFF. DNA of the CDR3: TGTGCCACACAACGGGCCGAGGGAATGAACACTGAAGCTTTCTTT.

This chain links TRBV10-2 with TRBJ1-1; D unresolved. V gave up 3 bases and J gave up 0 bases, with 11 bases separating them. CDR3 length equals 15 residues. Germline V gene sequence: CDR1 WSHSY, CDR2 SAAADI. DNA of the CDR3: TGCGCCAGCAGTGAAGCTCCAGGTATGAACACTGAAGCTTTCTTT. As protein: CASSEAPGMNTEAFF.

This sequence joins TRBV4-1 and TRBJ1-2, with D possibly matching TRBD1 (5 bases). With 4 bases removed from V and 8 bases from J, the gap between germline ends came to 17 bases. Germline loops: CDR1 MGHRA, CDR2 YSYEKL. The CDR3 loop spans 14 amino acids. CDR3 nucleotide sequence: TGCGCCAGCAGCCCCCAAGACAGTGCAGCCGGCTACACCTTC. It encodes CASSPQDSAAGYTF.

The chain employs TRBV7-8 and TRBJ1-1; possibly TRBD1 for D (6 bases). CDR3 size: 12 residues. Germline values: CDR1 SGHVS, CDR2 FQNEAQ. V lost 1 base, J lost 8 bases, and 8 bases lay in between. The chain's CDR3 is CASSLVQGEAFF. CDR3 nucleotide sequence: TGTGCCAGCAGCTTAGTGCAGGGGGAAGCTTTCTTT. The full variable domain, in which reference TRBV7-8 and TRBJ1-1 provide the parts outside the CDR3, is GAGVSQSPRYKVAKRGQDVALRCDPISGHVSLFWYQQALGQGPEFLTYFQNEAQLDKSGLPSDRFFAERPEGSVSTLKIQRTQQEDSAVYLCASSLVQGEAFFGQGTRLTVV.

In this sample, this clone turned up once. The V and J genes are TRBV27 and TRBJ2-3; 10 bases fit TRBD2. The germline V gene has CDR1 MNHEY and CDR2 SMNVEV (reference sequence). The CDR3 runs to 19 residues. Trimming cost V 3 bases and J 5 bases; bases outside gene matches: 17. The CDR3 region is CASSFGLAGALPWGDTQYF. DNA of the CDR3: TGTGCCAGCAGTTTCGGGCTAGCGGGGGCCCTACCCTGGGGAGATACGCAGTATTTT.

The V and J genes are TRBV4-1 and TRBJ1-6; 9 nucleotides match TRBD1. CDR1 and CDR2 from the germline V gene are MGHRA and YSYEKL. Germline trimming cut 4 bases from V and 8 bases from J; bases unmatched to any gene: 6. This CDR3 spans 15 amino acids. CDR3 in amino acids: CASSLGQGDDSPLHF. CDR3 nucleotide sequence: TGCGCCAGCAGCCTGGGACAGGGCGACGATTCACCCCTCCACTTT.

This clone has just one count. The CDR3 loop is CASSLSTGWGTEAFF. CDR3 nucleotide sequence: TGCGCCAGCAGCCTCTCGACAGGATGGGGGACTGAAGCTTTCTTT. J is TRBJ1-1 and V is TRBV5-1; D is possibly TRBD1 (6 bases). In germline, CDR1 is SGHRS, CDR2 YFSETQ. The ends were cut back, 4 bases at V and 5 bases at J, with 18 bases in the middle. There are 15 residues in the CDR3. Full variable domain (rest looked up from reference TRBV5-1 and TRBJ1-1): KAGVTQTPRYLIKTRGQQVTLSCSPISGHRSVSWYQQTPGQGLQFLFEYFSETQRNKGNFPGRFSGRQFSNSRSEMNVSTLELGDSALYLCASSLSTGWGTEAFFGQGTRLTVV.

The chain couples TRBV30 to TRBJ2-1; a possible D gene is TRBD1 (5 bases). Germline-derived CDR1 and CDR2 are GTSNPN and SVGIG (reference sequence). This CDR3 has 13 amino acids. With 5 bases removed from V and 0 bases from J, the gap between germline ends came to 8 bases. The CDR3 reads CAWGASSYNEQFF. The DNA of the CDR3 is TGTGCCTGGGGGGCTAGCTCCTACAATGAGCAGTTCTTC.

This clone is labeled large. The gene calls are TRBV10-3 and TRBJ1-4; D gene uncertain. The V gene lost 2 bases and the J gene lost 6 bases, with 13 bases spanning the gap. Germline CDR1 and CDR2: ENHRY and SYGVKD. The CDR3 has 15 residues. CDR3 in amino acids: CAISEDSLMDEKLFF. The CDR3 DNA sequence: TGTGCCATCAGTGAGGATTCCCTAATGGATGAAAAACTGTTTTTT.

The chain recombines TRBV6-7 with TRBJ1-2, with D uncertain. TRBV6-7 counts as an open reading frame of uncertain function. The CDR3 runs to 13 residues. V lost 10 bases, J lost 3 bases, and 15 bases lay in between. CDR3 sequence reads: CATLRSFYYGYTF. CDR3 nucleotide sequence: TGTGCCACCCTGAGGAGCTTTTACTATGGCTACACCTTC.

In this sample, this clone turned up once. V and J are TRBV6-5 and TRBJ2-7; 11 nucleotides match TRBD1. Unmatched junction bases numbered 2, after V lost 4 bases and J lost 3 bases. CDR1 MNHEY and CDR2 SVGAGI come from the germline V gene. This CDR3 comprises 14 residues. The CDR3 DNA reads TGTGCCAGCAGTTCCGGGACAGGGGGCTACGAGCAGTACTTC. Translation gives CASSSGTGGYEQYF.

The CDR3 is CASSPETGSGYTF. The CDR3 nucleotides are TGCGCCAGCAGCCCTGAAACAGGGAGCGGCTACACCTTC. J is TRBJ1-2 and V is TRBV5-1; D is possibly TRBD1 (6 bases). Germline-derived CDR1 and CDR2 are SGHRS and YFSETQ. The V end was cut by 4 bases, the J end by 8 bases, with 15 bases between. The CDR3 is 13 amino acids.

V usage is TRBV6-5 and J usage is TRBJ2-4; weak D call: TRBD1 (7 bases). This CDR3 is built from 14 residues. Trimming left V 3 bases short and J 12 bases short, with 18 bases between. CDR1 and CDR2 from the germline V gene are MNHEY and SVGAGI. The CDR3 DNA reads as TGTGCCAGCAGTTATCGACATGGAGGGGGCGGTCAGTACTTC. Its translation: CASSYRHGGGGQYF.

The chain is built from TRBV19 and TRBJ1-5; D ambiguous. The CDR3 is 9 amino acids. The germline CDR1 and CDR2 sequences are LNHDA and SQIVND (reference sequence). Between the trimmed V and J ends, which lost 6 bases and 9 bases, there was a span of 3 bases. The CDR3 region has the DNA TGTGCCAGTAGCTGGCCCCAGCATTTT. Its protein is CASSWPQHF.

This chain joins TRBV5-8 and TRBJ1-1; D ambiguous. The CDR3 consists of 16 residues. Germline values: CDR1 SGHTS, CDR2 YDEGEE. Trimming shortened V by 0 bases and J by 0 bases, and 12 bases separated the two germline ends. CDR3 region: CASSLVSGTMNTEAFF. The CDR3 DNA sequence: TGTGCCAGCAGCTTGGTCTCTGGCACCATGAACACTGAAGCTTTCTTT. Variable domain in full (rest from reference TRBV5-8 and TRBJ1-1): EAGVTQSPTHLIKTRGQQATLRCSPISGHTSVYWYQQALGLGLQFLLWYDEGEERNRGNFPPRFSGRQFPNYSSELNVNALELEDSALYLCASSLVSGTMNTEAFFGQGTRLTVV.

The V and J genes are TRBV23-1 and TRBJ1-5; unclear D gene. TRBV23-1 is an ORF, with its function uncertain. The V end was cut by 0 bases, the J end by 8 bases, with 5 bases between. The length of the CDR3 is 12 residues. CDR3 sequence (DNA): TGCGCCAGCAGTCAATCGCGGGAGCCCCAGCATTTT. Translating it yields CASSQSREPQHF.